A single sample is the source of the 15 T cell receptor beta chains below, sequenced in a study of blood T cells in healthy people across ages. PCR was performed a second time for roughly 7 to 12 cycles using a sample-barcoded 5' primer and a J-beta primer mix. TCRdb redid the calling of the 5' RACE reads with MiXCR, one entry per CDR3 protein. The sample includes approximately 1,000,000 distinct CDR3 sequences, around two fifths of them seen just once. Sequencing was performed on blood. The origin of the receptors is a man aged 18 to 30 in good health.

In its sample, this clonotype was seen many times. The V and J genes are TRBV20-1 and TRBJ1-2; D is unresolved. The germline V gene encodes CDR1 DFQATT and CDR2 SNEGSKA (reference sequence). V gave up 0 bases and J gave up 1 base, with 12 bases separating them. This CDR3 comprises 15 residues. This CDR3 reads CSARERRALNYGYTF. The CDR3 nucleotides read TGCAGTGCTAGAGAGAGGCGGGCGCTTAACTATGGCTACACCTTC.

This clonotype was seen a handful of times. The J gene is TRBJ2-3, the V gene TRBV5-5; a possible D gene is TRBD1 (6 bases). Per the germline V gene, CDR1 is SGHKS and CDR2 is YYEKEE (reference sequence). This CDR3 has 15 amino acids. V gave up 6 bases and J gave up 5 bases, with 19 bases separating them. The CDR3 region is CASTGDHRVEDTQYF. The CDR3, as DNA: TGTGCCAGCACAGGGGACCACAGGGTGGAAGATACGCAGTATTTT.

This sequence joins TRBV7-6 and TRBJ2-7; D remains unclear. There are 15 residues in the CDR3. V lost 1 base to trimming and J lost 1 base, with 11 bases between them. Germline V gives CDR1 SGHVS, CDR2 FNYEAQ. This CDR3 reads CASSLGTHSSYEQYF. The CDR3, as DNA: TGTGCCAGCAGCTTAGGCACCCACAGTTCCTACGAGCAGTACTTC. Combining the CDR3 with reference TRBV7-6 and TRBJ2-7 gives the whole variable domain GAGVSQSPRYKVTKRGQDVALRCDPISGHVSLYWYRQALGQGPEFLTYFNYEAQQDKSGLPNDRFSAERPEGSISTLTIQRTEQRDSAMYRCASSLGTHSSYEQYFGPGTRLTVT.

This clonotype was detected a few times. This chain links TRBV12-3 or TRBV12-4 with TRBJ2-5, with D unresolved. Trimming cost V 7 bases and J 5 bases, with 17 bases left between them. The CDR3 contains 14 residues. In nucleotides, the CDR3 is TGTGCCAGCAACCCCAAAGGCCCCAGGGAGACCCAGTACTTC. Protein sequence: CASNPKGPRETQYF.

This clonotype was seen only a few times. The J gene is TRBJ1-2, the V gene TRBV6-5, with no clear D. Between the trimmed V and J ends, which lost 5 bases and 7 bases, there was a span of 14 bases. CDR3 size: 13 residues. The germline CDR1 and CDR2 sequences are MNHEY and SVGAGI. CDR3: CASSTRTRSGYTF. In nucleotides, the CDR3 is TGTGCCAGCAGTACACGGACCCGCTCTGGCTACACCTTC.

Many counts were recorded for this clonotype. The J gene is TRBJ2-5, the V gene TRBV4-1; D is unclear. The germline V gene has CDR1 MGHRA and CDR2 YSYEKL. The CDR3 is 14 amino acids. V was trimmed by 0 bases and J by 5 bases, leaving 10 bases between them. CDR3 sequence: CASSQDPSWETQYF. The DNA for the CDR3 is TGCGCCAGCAGCCAAGATCCTTCATGGGAGACCCAGTACTTC.

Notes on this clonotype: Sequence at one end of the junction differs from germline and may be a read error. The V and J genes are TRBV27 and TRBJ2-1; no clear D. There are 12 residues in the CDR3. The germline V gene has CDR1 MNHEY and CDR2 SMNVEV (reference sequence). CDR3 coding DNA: TGTGTCAGCAGTTTAGGCTCGAATGAGCAGTTCTTC. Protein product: CVSSLGSNEQFF.

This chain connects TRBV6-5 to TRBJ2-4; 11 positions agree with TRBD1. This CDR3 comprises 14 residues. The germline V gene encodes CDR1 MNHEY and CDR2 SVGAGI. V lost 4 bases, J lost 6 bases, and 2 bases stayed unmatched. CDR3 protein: CASSSGTGGNIQYF. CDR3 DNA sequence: TGTGCCAGCAGTTCCGGGACAGGGGGAAACATTCAGTACTTC.

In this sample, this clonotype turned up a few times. In DNA form, the CDR3 reads TGCGCCAGCAGCCGACAGGGTGATCCTGGGGCCAACGTCCTGACTTTC. This encodes CASSRQGDPGANVLTF. The chain employs TRBV4-1 and TRBJ2-6; 7 bases are a match to TRBD1. The CDR3 is made up of 16 amino acids. J was trimmed by 2 bases and V by 4 bases; bases with no gene match: 5. Germline V lookup: CDR1 MGHRA, CDR2 YSYEKL.

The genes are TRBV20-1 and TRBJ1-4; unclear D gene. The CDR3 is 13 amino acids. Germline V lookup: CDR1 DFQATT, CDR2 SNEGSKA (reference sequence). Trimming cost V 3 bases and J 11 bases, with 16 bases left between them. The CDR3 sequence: CSARNPGFEKLFF. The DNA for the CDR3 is TGCAGTGCTAGGAACCCGGGGTTTGAGAAACTGTTTTTT.

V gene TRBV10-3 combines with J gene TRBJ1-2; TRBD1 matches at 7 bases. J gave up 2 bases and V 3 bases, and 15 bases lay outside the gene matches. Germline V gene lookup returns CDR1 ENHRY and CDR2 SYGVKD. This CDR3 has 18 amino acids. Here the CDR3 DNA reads TGTGCCATCAGTGAAGTTAGGACAGGACTCGGTTACAACTATGGCTACACCTTC. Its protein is CAISEVRTGLGYNYGYTF.

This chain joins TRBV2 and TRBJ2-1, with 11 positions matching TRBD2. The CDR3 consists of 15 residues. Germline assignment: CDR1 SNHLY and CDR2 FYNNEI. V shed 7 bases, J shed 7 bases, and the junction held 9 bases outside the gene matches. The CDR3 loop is CASTSLAGGRNEQFF. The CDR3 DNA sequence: TGTGCCAGCACCTCCCTAGCGGGGGGTCGGAATGAGCAGTTCTTC.

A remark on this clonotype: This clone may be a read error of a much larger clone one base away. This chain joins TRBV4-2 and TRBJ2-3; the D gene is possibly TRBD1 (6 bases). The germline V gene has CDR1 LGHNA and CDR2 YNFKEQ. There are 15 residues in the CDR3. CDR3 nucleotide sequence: TGTGCCAGCAGCCAGACAGGTCCCGTTACAGATATGCAGTATTTT. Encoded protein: CASSQTGPVTDMQYF.

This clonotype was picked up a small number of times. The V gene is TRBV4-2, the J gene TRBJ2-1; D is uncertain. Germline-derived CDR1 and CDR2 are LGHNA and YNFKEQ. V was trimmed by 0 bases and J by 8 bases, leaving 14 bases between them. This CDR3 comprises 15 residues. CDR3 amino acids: CASSQETSGFYEQFF. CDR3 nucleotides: TGTGCCAGCAGCCAAGAAACATCGGGTTTCTATGAGCAGTTCTTC.

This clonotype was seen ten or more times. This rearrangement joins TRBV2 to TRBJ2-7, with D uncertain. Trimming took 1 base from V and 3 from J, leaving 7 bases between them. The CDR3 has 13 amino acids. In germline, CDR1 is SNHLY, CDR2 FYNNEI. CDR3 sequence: CASSEGFDYEQYF. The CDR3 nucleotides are TGTGCCAGCAGTGAAGGATTTGACTACGAGCAGTACTTC.